Listed here are 23 T cell receptor beta chains from one sample, sequenced in a study of tumor-infiltrating lymphocytes in primary liver carcinoma. TCR beta cDNA was reverse-transcribed from 500 ng of total RNA. The reaction used a constant-region primer and ProtoScript II reverse transcriptase. Amplification in three nested multiplex PCR rounds with slightly modified ARM-PCR gave rise to TCR beta libraries. Use of TRBV1-TRBV30 forward primers with a C-beta reverse primer characterized the first two PCR rounds, which lasted roughly 11 cycles each. TCRdb redid the calling of the multiplex PCR reads with MiXCR, one entry per CDR3 protein. The sample records 20,000 to 30,000 distinct CDR3 sequences, around 78% being singletons. The tissue used was unsorted bulk material of about 17-33 mg. RNA and DNA were co-extracted from it with the AllPrep DNA/RNA mini kit. Specimen: liver tumor tissue from sampling region 3. Documented subset: tumor region T3, left-lateral pole. The receptors here all came from a middle-aged man with primary liver carcinoma and hepatitis B virus infection.

As regards this clonotype: Mismatch with germline at one junction end may stem from a read error. The rearrangement links TRBV12-5 to TRBJ1-1, with D possibly being TRBD1 (5 bases). Germline assignment: CDR1 LGHNT and CDR2 FRNRAP. The CDR3 runs 12 residues. The CDR3 DNA reads as TGTGCAAGTGGTTTGGATCAGGGCCGAGCTTTCTTT. Translating gives CASGLDQGRAFF.

As for this clonotype: Because it lacks the conserved phenylalanine or tryptophan at the end, this CDR3 is likely a read error. The chain couples TRBV12-3 or TRBV12-4 to TRBJ2-7; 8 bases agree with TRBD1. The CDR3 loop spans 15 amino acids. CDR3 nucleotide sequence: TGTACCAGCAGTATCGGGGCAGGGGGCCCCTACGAGCAGTACCTC. It specifies CTSSIGAGGPYEQYL.

Concerning this clonotype itself: A junction end diverges from the germline sequence, so it may reflect a read error. The chain couples TRBV11-2 to TRBJ2-3; D is unresolved. Germline V gene lookup returns CDR1 SGHAT and CDR2 FQNNGV. This CDR3 has 13 amino acids. The CDR3 DNA reads as TGTGTCAGCAGCTACATAACGGCTGATACGCAGTATTTT. Protein sequence: CVSSYITADTQYF.

About this clonotype: A much larger clone lies a single base off, so this may be a read error. The rearrangement uses TRBV2 and TRBJ2-7; no clear D. Per the germline V gene, CDR1 is SNHLY and CDR2 is FYNNEI. This CDR3 comprises 12 residues. V gave up 11 bases and J gave up 4 bases, with 15 bases separating them. Here the CDR3 DNA reads TGTGCCTGCATAAGCAGCGTATACGAGCAGTACTTC. This translates into CACISSVYEQYF.

Comments on this clonotype: The junction differs from germline at one of its ends, possibly a read error. This chain uses TRBV5-1 with TRBJ2-2, with D maybe TRBD1 (6 bases). CDR1 and CDR2 from the germline V gene are SGHRS and YFSETQ. This CDR3 is 16 amino acids long. CDR3 bases: TGCGCCAACAGCTCGTTATGGACAGTGAACACCGGGGAGCTGTTTTTT. This gives the protein CANSSLWTVNTGELFF.

Many counts were recorded for this clonotype. Being one base from a much bigger clone, this may be a read error. This sequence joins TRBV6-1 and TRBJ2-1; no firm D call. Germline-derived CDR1 and CDR2 are MNHNS and SASEGT. V was clipped by 7 bases and J by 3 bases, with 13 bases between them. The CDR3 has 14 amino acids. The CDR3 is CASTGSLDYNEQFF. The DNA of the CDR3 is TGTGCCAGCACTGGATCCCTCGACTACAATGAGCAGTTCTTC.

Of note for this clonotype: It is likely a read error, because the conserved phenylalanine at the end of the CDR3 is missing. In DNA, the CDR3 is TGTGTCAGCAGTTACCCCACTAGCGGAATAGTGAATGAGCAGTTCTTA. Translation gives CVSSYPTSGIVNEQFL. The V gene is TRBV6-6, the J gene TRBJ2-1; 8 nucleotides agree with TRBD2. The length of the CDR3 is 16 residues. Germline V gene data show CDR1 as MNHNY and CDR2 as SVGAGI (reference sequence).

Concerning this clonotype: One junction end disagrees with the germline gene, perhaps due to a read error. The CDR3 nucleotides read TGCAGCGCCCATGGGTTCAATGAGCAGATCTTC. This encodes CSAHGFNEQIF. The rearrangement joins TRBV29-1 to TRBJ2-1, with D unresolved. This CDR3 has 11 residues. In germline, CDR1 is SQVTM, CDR2 ANQGSEA.

CDR3 nucleotides: TGTGCCAGCAGCCGGACAGATGCCCACGAGCAGTACGTC. This encodes CASSRTDAHEQYV. This rearrangement joins TRBV6-5 to TRBJ2-7; D possibly corresponds to TRBD1 (6 bases). CDR1 and CDR2 (germline): MNHEY, SVGAGI. Trimming removed 6 bases from V and 5 bases from J, with 14 bases in between. CDR3 length equals 13 residues.

A note on this clonotype: Likely a read error: the CDR3 ends without its conserved phenylalanine or tryptophan. The V gene is TRBV7-9, the J gene TRBJ2-5, with D perhaps TRBD1 (6 bases). CDR1 is SEHNR, CDR2 FQNEAQ, per germline (reference sequence). CDR3 size: 15 residues. The CDR3 DNA reads TGTGCCAGCACCCACACCAGGGGCCCCCAAGGGACCCAGTACCTC. It encodes CASTHTRGPQGTQYL.

V gene TRBV6-8 combines with J gene TRBJ2-2; D is unresolved. The CDR3 runs 11 residues. Germline CDR1 MNHGY, CDR2 SAAAGT. The DNA of the CDR3 is TGTGCAAGCCAAGACACCGGGGAGCTGTTTTTT. This sequence encodes CASQDTGELFF.

This chain connects TRBV14 to TRBJ2-3; 9 positions match TRBD2. The V gene end was trimmed by 1 base and the J gene end by 4 bases; junction bases not matched to a gene: 21. CDR3 length: 21 residues. Germline-derived CDR1 and CDR2 are SGHDN and FVKESK. This CDR3 is CASSQVTRGTSPTLFSDTQYF. CDR3 coding DNA: TGTGCCAGCAGCCAAGTTACCAGGGGGACTAGCCCTACCTTGTTCTCAGATACGCAGTATTTT. The whole variable domain, filled in from reference TRBV14 and TRBJ2-3, reads EAGVTQFPSHSVIEKGQTVTLRCDPISGHDNLYWYRRVMGKEIKFLLHFVKESKQDESGMPNNRFLAERTGGTYSTLKVQPAELEDSGVYFCASSQVTRGTSPTLFSDTQYFGPGTRLTVL.

Remarks on this clonotype: A much bigger clone sits one base away, suggesting this may be a read error. The gene calls are TRBV7-9 and TRBJ1-1; TRBD1 is a possible D gene (5 bases). CDR1 and CDR2 (germline): SEHNR, FQNEAQ (reference sequence). The germline V and J ends were trimmed by 1 base and 6 bases, with 9 bases remaining between them. The CDR3 runs to 13 residues. The CDR3 coding sequence is TGTGCCAGCAGCTTAGGGCAGGGAGCTGAAGCTTTCTTT. Translated: CASSLGQGAEAFF.

A word on this clonotype: One end of the junction does not line up with germline, which may come from a read error. V is TRBV12-3 or TRBV12-4 and J is TRBJ2-4; maybe TRBD1 (5 bases). The CDR3 sequence is 18 residues long. The CDR3 loop is CASSLWGGVDITKNIQYF. The CDR3 DNA reads TGTGCCAGTAGTTTATGGGGTGGGGTGGACATAACCAAAAACATTCAATACTTC.

This sequence joins TRBV6-5 and TRBJ2-3; D may match TRBD1 or TRBD2 (5 bases each). The V gene's germline CDR1 is MNHEY and CDR2 SVGAGI. The length of the CDR3 is 14 residues. With 4 bases removed from V and 1 base from J, the gap between germline ends came to 9 bases. CDR3 region: CASSWDGRTDTQYF. The CDR3 DNA is TGTGCCAGCAGTTGGGACGGACGCACAGATACGCAGTATTTT.

As for this clonotype: Germline is not matched at one junction end, which may reflect a read error. The DNA of the CDR3 is TGTGCCAGCAGTTCGCCCCTCTCCCGGACTAGCGGGAGCCACCCAGGTCATACAGATAAGCAGTATTTT. Translating gives CASSSPLSRTSGSHPGHTDKQYF. The chain carries TRBV28 and TRBJ2-3; 13 bases line up with TRBD2. The germline gives CDR1 MDHEN, CDR2 SYDVKM. The CDR3 spans 23 residues.

As to this clonotype: A junction boundary mismatches the germline segment, possibly from a read error. The V gene is TRBV6-6, the J gene TRBJ1-4; TRBD1 is a possible D gene (5 bases). The CDR3 loop spans 14 amino acids. Germline CDR1 reads MNHNY; CDR2 reads SVGAGI (reference sequence). CDR3 loop: CASSARTFNEKLFF. For the CDR3, the DNA is TGTGCTAGCAGTGCCCGGACATTTAATGAAAAACTGTTTTTT.

On this clonotype itself: The final CDR3 position lacks the conserved phenylalanine or tryptophan, pointing to a likely read error. The V call is TRBV11-2, the J call TRBJ2-5; 8 nucleotides agree with TRBD2. This CDR3 has 16 amino acids. The V gene's germline CDR1 is SGHAT and CDR2 FQNNGV. The CDR3 nucleotides read TGTGCCAACAGCCAAACTCGCGGCGGGGGGAAAGAGACCCAGTACCTC. The encoded protein is CANSQTRGGGKETQYL.

With regard to this clonotype: Germline and junction disagree at one end, which may indicate a read error. The CDR3 is CTSSYSSTSGRGGGFF. In DNA form, the CDR3 reads TGTACCAGCAGCTACTCTTCGACTAGCGGGAGGGGAGGCGGATTCTTC. The chain carries TRBV11-2 and TRBJ2-1, with TRBD2 matching over 14 bases. The CDR3 consists of 16 residues. CDR1 and CDR2 from the germline V gene are SGHAT and FQNNGV.

On this clonotype itself: It may be a read error: a sequence one base away is much more abundant. This chain links TRBV20-1 with TRBJ2-1; 11 bases map to TRBD2. Germline CDR1 is DFQATT and CDR2 is SNEGSKA (reference sequence). V lost 2 bases and J lost 6; bases outside the gene matches: 21. The CDR3 covers 20 residues. The CDR3: CSARPHGTSILAGVSNEQFF. The CDR3 DNA follows: TGCAGTGCTAGACCCCATGGGACAAGTATACTAGCGGGAGTTAGCAATGAGCAGTTCTTC.

The rearrangement links TRBV6-2 or TRBV6-3 to TRBJ2-2, with TRBD1 identical over 9 bases. Germline-derived CDR1 and CDR2 are MNHEY and SVGEGT. The CDR3 extends over 15 amino acids. With V trimmed by 8 bases and J by 3 bases, 7 bases remained unmatched. CDR3 nucleotide sequence: TGTGCCAGCGAGCCCGGGACAGGGCACACCGGGGAGCTGTTTTTT. Its protein is CASEPGTGHTGELFF.

In the case of this clonotype: One end of the junction fails to match germline, which may point to a read error. This chain connects TRBV4-1 to TRBJ2-7, with D uncertain. The CDR3 has 13 residues. In germline, CDR1 is MGHRA, CDR2 YSYEKL. The CDR3 loop reads CVSSQVTPYEQYF. CDR3 sequence (DNA): TGCGTCAGCAGCCAAGTCACGCCCTACGAGCAGTACTTC.

Comment on this clonotype: The germline gene is not matched at one end of the junction; a read error may be the cause. This chain links TRBV11-2 with TRBJ2-1; D perhaps matches TRBD1 (6 bases). Looked up from germline, CDR1 is SGHAT and CDR2 is FQNNGV. The CDR3 spans 18 residues. The CDR3 is CPSSRAIHRVISYNEQLF. CDR3 nucleotides: TGTCCCAGCAGCCGTGCCATTCACAGGGTGATCTCATACAATGAGCAGCTCTTC.